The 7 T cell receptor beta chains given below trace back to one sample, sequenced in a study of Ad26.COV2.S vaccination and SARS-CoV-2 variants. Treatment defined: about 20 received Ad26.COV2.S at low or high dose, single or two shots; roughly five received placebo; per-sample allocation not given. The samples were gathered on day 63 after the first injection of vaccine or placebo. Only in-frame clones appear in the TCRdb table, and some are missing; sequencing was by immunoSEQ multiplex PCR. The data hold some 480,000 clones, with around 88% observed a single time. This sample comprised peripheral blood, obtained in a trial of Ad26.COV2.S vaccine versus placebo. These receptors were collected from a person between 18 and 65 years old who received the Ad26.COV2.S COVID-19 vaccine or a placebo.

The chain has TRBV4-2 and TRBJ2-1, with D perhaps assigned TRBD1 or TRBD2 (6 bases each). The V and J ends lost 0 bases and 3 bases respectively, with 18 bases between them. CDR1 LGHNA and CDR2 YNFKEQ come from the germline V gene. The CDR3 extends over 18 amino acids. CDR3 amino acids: CASSQDLFRGPHYNEQFF. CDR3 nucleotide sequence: TGTGCCAGCAGCCAAGATCTATTTCGGGGGCCCCACTACAATGAGCAGTTCTTC.

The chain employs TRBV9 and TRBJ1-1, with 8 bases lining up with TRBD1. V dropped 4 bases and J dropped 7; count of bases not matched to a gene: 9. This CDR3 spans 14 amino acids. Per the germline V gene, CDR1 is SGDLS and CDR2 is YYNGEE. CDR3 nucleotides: TGTGCCAGCAGCTTAGCAGGGGGCTGGGGTGAAGCTTTCTTT. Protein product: CASSLAGGWGEAFF.

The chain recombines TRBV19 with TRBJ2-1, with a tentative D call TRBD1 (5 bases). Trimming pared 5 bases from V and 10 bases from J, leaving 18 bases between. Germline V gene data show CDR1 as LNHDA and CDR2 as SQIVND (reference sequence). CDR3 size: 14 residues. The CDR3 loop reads CASSSVQAHGEQFF. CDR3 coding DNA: TGTGCCAGTAGTTCGGTACAGGCCCACGGGGAGCAGTTCTTC.

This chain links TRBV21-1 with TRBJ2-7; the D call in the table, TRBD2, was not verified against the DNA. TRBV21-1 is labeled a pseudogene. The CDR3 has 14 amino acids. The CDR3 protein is CATFSPESTYEQYF. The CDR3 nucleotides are TGTGCCACATTCTCCCCCGAGTCTACCTACGAGCAGTACTTC.

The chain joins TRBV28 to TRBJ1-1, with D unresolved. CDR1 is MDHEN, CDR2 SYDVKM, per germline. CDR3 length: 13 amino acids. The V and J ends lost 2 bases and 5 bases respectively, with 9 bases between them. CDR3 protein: CASSLVGGTEAFF. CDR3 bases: TGTGCCAGCAGTTTAGTAGGAGGTACTGAAGCTTTCTTT. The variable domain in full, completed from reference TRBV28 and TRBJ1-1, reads DVKVTQSSRYLVKRTGEKVFLECVQDMDHENMFWYRQDPGLGLRLIYFSYDVKMKEKGDIPEGYSVSREKKERFSLILESASTNQTSMYLCASSLVGGTEAFFGQGTRLTVV.

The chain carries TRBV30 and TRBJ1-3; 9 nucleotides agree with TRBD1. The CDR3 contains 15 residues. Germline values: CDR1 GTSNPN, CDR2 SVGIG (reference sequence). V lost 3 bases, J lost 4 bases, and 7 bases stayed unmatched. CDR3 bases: TGTGCCTGGAGCCAACAGGGGGCGCCGGGAAACACCATATATTTT. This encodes CAWSQQGAPGNTIYF.

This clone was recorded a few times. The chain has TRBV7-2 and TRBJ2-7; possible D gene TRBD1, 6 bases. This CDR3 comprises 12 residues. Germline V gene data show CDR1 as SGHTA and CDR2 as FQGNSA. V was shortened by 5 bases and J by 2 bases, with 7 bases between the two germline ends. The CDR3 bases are TGTGCCAGCAGCCGGGACACCTACGAGCAGTACTTC. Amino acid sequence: CASSRDTYEQYF.